This record concerns one TCR beta chain sequence. Trimming stripped 1 base from V and 5 bases from J, with 11 bases between. Germline CDR1 is SGHDN and CDR2 is FVKESK. The CDR3 spans 14 residues. A Seattle source enrolled patients during active infection and followed them longitudinally. In the source study's methods: Reference gene primer amplification gave estimated nucleated cell counts. The protocol was immunoSEQ multiplex PCR, while the TCRdb copy is restricted to in-frame clones and leaves out a portion. V, J and clone size reflect that table, while D and trimming were determined from the DNA. This table holds some 70,000 clones, approximately 80% found once. This record comes from a study of blood T cell repertoires in COVID-19.

V and J are TRBV14 and TRBJ1-2, with D hard to call. The sequenced sample was peripheral blood. The TCR comes from a man aged 45-65 years with COVID-19, enrolled during active disease. This CDR3 reads CASSQVSVRYGYTF. The CDR3 nucleotides are TGTGCCAGCAGCCAAGTTTCGGTCCGTTATGGCTACACCTTC. The whole variable domain, remainder taken from reference TRBV14 and TRBJ1-2, is EAGVTQFPSHSVIEKGQTVTLRCDPISGHDNLYWYRRVMGKEIKFLLHFVKESKQDESGMPNNRFLAERTGGTYSTLKVQPAELEDSGVYFCASSQVSVRYGYTFGSGTRLTVV.